This is a list of T cell receptor beta chains from one sample in a study of cytomegalovirus exposure and HLA in healthy donors. TCRdb's table, derived via immunoSEQ multiplex PCR, lists solely in-frame clones and lacks some. The data show approximately 160,000 clones, with roughly nine tenths seen just once and 4% to 4.5% held by the top ten. Sequencing input: PBMCs. The receptors stem from a man younger than 35 in good health and CMV-seropositive. The CDR3 runs from the conserved cysteine through the conserved F or W. Each record gives: J gene, V gene, CDR3 protein.

j_call: TRBJ2-1
v_call: TRBV19
cdr3_aa: CATEQGYNEQFF

j_call: TRBJ2-7
v_call: TRBV27
cdr3_aa: CASSAGQGFHEQYF

j_call: TRBJ2-7
v_call: TRBV9
cdr3_aa: CASSPGSYEQYF

j_call: TRBJ1-2
v_call: TRBV13
cdr3_aa: CASSSDSRGYGYTF

j_call: TRBJ1-1
v_call: TRBV5-1
cdr3_aa: CASSLLQGMNTEAFF

j_call: TRBJ2-1
v_call: TRBV7-9
cdr3_aa: CASSPNRVYEQFF

j_call: TRBJ2-1
v_call: TRBV4-1
cdr3_aa: CASSQLGLAGSYNEQFF

j_call: TRBJ2-5
v_call: TRBV18
cdr3_aa: CASSFGTPRGTQYF

j_call: TRBJ1-2
v_call: TRBV4-1
cdr3_aa: CASSQAYGGEGYGYTF

j_call: TRBJ1-4
v_call: TRBV2
cdr3_aa: CASTNPGQGAEKLFF

j_call: TRBJ2-1
v_call: TRBV10-1
cdr3_aa: CASSDRLAGSMQFF

j_call: TRBJ2-7
v_call: TRBV6-5
cdr3_aa: CASSYGGDSYEQYF

j_call: TRBJ2-1
v_call: TRBV7-9
cdr3_aa: CASSSRLAGGYNEQFF

j_call: TRBJ1-2
v_call: TRBV21-1
cdr3_aa: CASSKAGTNYGYTF

j_call: TRBJ2-2
v_call: TRBV28
cdr3_aa: CASSSSPGIGFAGELFF

j_call: TRBJ2-2
v_call: TRBV18
cdr3_aa: CASSPPMGQGRTGELFF

j_call: TRBJ2-7
v_call: TRBV5-1
cdr3_aa: CASSLLQGNYEQYF

j_call: TRBJ1-2
v_call: TRBV28
cdr3_aa: CASSSGTGTFGGYTF

j_call: TRBJ2-1
v_call: TRBV7-6
cdr3_aa: CASSPTGSMSSYNEQFF

j_call: TRBJ1-2
v_call: TRBV5-5
cdr3_aa: CASSLEAGGYTF

j_call: TRBJ2-1
v_call: TRBV6-5
cdr3_aa: CASRPRAPSSDEQFF

j_call: TRBJ2-7
v_call: TRBV5-1
cdr3_aa: CASSPSGPPYEQYF

j_call: TRBJ2-1
v_call: TRBV15
cdr3_aa: CATSRGKPVTYTGTGHNEQFF

j_call: TRBJ2-7
v_call: TRBV2
cdr3_aa: CASSATLAETYEQYF

j_call: TRBJ2-1
v_call: TRBV19
cdr3_aa: CASSTLAGGRSEQFF

j_call: TRBJ2-1
v_call: TRBV6-1
cdr3_aa: CASSPGVTYNEQFF

j_call: TRBJ1-4
v_call: TRBV28
cdr3_aa: CASRPRVGLPTNEKLFF

j_call: TRBJ2-3
v_call: TRBV7-7
cdr3_aa: CASSLGWGGTDTQYF

j_call: TRBJ1-5
v_call: TRBV6-5
cdr3_aa: CASRRSLNSNQPQHF

j_call: TRBJ1-1
v_call: TRBV18
cdr3_aa: CASSPASPNTEAFF

j_call: TRBJ1-5
v_call: TRBV2
cdr3_aa: CASRDGGRGLGQPQHF

j_call: TRBJ1-5
v_call: TRBV7-2
cdr3_aa: CASTASTGISNQPQHF

j_call: TRBJ2-6
v_call: TRBV4-1
cdr3_aa: CASSTPPGGAGANVLTF

j_call: TRBJ2-7
v_call: TRBV28
cdr3_aa: CASSLAVGGNEQYF